This T cell receptor beta chain was documented in a study of blood T cell repertoires in COVID-19. Study-level information: COVID-19 samples from acute and convalescent phases originated in the United States, Italy and Spain. T cells, B-cell-depleted T cells, or PBMCs provided the cDNA or gDNA that served as material.

The CDR3 sequence is 17 residues long. V lost 3 bases and J lost 9; bases outside the gene matches: 14. The germline gives CDR1 SGHTA, CDR2 FQGTGA. Per the study methods: Amplification from reference gene primers served as the basis for estimated nucleated cell counts. Some clones are missing from TCRdb's copy, which holds only in-frame ones; the method was immunoSEQ multiplex PCR. V and J calls and clone size are as listed in that table; D and trimming were resolved from the DNA. The table lists approximately 280,000 clones, roughly 85% of them singletons. This clonotype was sampled from a man aged 45-65 years with active or convalescent COVID-19. This rearrangement joins TRBV7-3 to TRBJ2-2, with 9 bases matching TRBD2. The sequenced material came from peripheral blood. The CDR3 DNA sequence: TGTGCCAGCAGCTTTGATCTAGCGGGGCCGGGGGGCCGGGAGCTGTTTTTT. It translates to CASSFDLAGPGGRELFF. The complete variable domain, with remaining parts taken from reference TRBV7-3 and TRBJ2-2, reads GAGVSQTPSNKVTEKGKYVELRCDPISGHTALYWYRQSLGQGPEFLIYFQGTGAADDSGLPNDRFFAVRPEGSVSTLKIQRTERGDSAVYLCASSFDLAGPGGRELFFGEGSRLTVL.